These 5 T cell receptor beta chains originate from one sample sequenced in a study of blood T cell repertoires in COVID-19. Here immunoSEQ multiplex PCR was the method, and the copy in TCRdb shows in-frame clones only, minus some. In the table there are over 55,000 clones, about 76% of which are singletons. The sequenced material came from peripheral blood. All receptors come from a human donor in a cohort sampled during active COVID-19.

The chain employs TRBV28 and TRBJ2-5; TRBD1 matches 7 bases. The germline CDR1 and CDR2 sequences are MDHEN and SYDVKM. The CDR3 loop spans 15 amino acids. The V and J ends lost 3 bases and 2 bases, in that order; junction bases with no gene match: 6. The CDR3 nucleotides read TGTGCCAGCAGTTTCTCCGGGACAGCTCAAGAGACCCAGTACTTC. Translated: CASSFSGTAQETQYF.

The genes are TRBV20-1 and TRBJ1-2; D unclear. V was pared by 4 bases and J by 8 bases, with 11 bases between. Germline CDR1 is DFQATT and CDR2 is SNEGSKA (reference sequence). The CDR3 has 11 amino acids. CDR3 amino acids: CSATAGRGYTF. CDR3 nucleotide sequence: TGCAGTGCTACGGCGGGAAGGGGCTACACCTTC.

CDR3 in DNA: TGCGCCAGCAGCTCCTCCCACGGCTCCTACAATGAGCAGTTCTTC. Translation: CASSSSHGSYNEQFF. This chain connects TRBV5-1 to TRBJ2-1; the D is unclear. The germline V gene encodes CDR1 SGHRS and CDR2 YFSETQ. This CDR3 region has 15 residues. Trimming took 3 bases from V and 0 from J, leaving 10 bases between them.

The rearrangement uses TRBV5-8 and TRBJ2-1, with D hard to call. The CDR3 spans 11 residues. Trimming shortened V by 5 bases and J by 6 bases, and 6 bases separated the two germline ends. Per germline, CDR1 SGHTS and CDR2 YDEGEE. For the CDR3, the DNA is TGTGCCAGCAGTCTTTTCAATGAGCAGTTCTTC. Its protein product is CASSLFNEQFF.

The rearrangement joins TRBV2 to TRBJ2-5; D is perhaps TRBD1 (5 bases). Looked up from germline, CDR1 is SNHLY and CDR2 is FYNNEI. This CDR3 is built from 14 residues. Trimming took 6 bases from V and 2 from J, leaving 13 bases between them. CDR3 sequence reads: CASSVNRRQETQYF. The CDR3 coding sequence is TGTGCCAGCAGCGTAAACAGGCGACAAGAGACCCAGTACTTC.